A selection of T cell receptor beta chains follows, all from one sample in a study of CD8 T cells in Susac syndrome. One entry per CDR3 protein results from TCRdb running MiXCR on the immunoSEQ multiplex PCR reads. This table has around 200,000 distinct CDR3 sequences, approximately 95% appearing once. Sequenced: CD8+ T cells from PBMCs. Receptor source: a human donor with Susac syndrome. The CDR3 runs from the conserved cysteine through the conserved F or W. D genes are given only for firm matches. Part of the rows lack a size; the others show once, few, many or a class for expanded clones.

-	TRBV3-1	TRBJ2-5	once	CASSQEGLGQIQYQETQYF	TGTGCCAGCAGCCAAGAAGGCCTCGGACAGATACAGTACCAAGAGACCCAGTACTTC
TRBD2	TRBV12-3/TRBV12-4	TRBJ2-3	-	CASTMGLAGVTDTQYF	TGTGCCAGCACCATGGGACTAGCGGGGGTAACAGATACGCAGTATTTT
TRBD2	TRBV30	TRBJ2-7	-	CAWSGGGIDEQYF	TGTGCCTGGAGTGGCGGGGGGATCGACGAGCAGTACTTC
-	TRBV6-5	TRBJ1-1	-	CASSYGGWNTEAFF	TGTGCCAGCAGTTACGGGGGCTGGAACACTGAAGCTTTCTTT
TRBD2	TRBV5-4	TRBJ2-2	-	CASSLSPGLAGGSGELFF	TGTGCCAGCAGCCTAAGCCCGGGACTAGCGGGAGGCTCCGGGGAGCTGTTTTTT
TRBD1	TRBV20-1	TRBJ2-6	few	CSAPPTGGYGANVLTF	TGCAGTGCTCCTCCGACAGGGGGTTACGGGGCCAACGTCCTGACTTTC
-	TRBV3-1	TRBJ2-5	-	CASSPYPGRRYQETQYF	TGTGCCAGCAGCCCTTACCCGGGACGGAGGTACCAAGAGACCCAGTACTTC
-	TRBV12-3/TRBV12-4	TRBJ2-5	-	CASSFPGETQYF	TGTGCCAGCAGTTTTCCGGGTGAGACCCAGTACTTC
-	TRBV7-9	TRBJ2-1	-	CASSGRDLLTYNEQFF	TGTGCCAGCAGCGGACGGGACTTACTTACCTACAATGAGCAGTTCTTC
-	TRBV4-1	TRBJ2-1	-	CASSQLGPTNEQFF	TGCGCCAGCAGCCAACTGGGACCTACCAATGAGCAGTTCTTC
-	TRBV30	TRBJ2-5	-	CAWNTGTNQETQYF	TGTGCCTGGAACACAGGGACTAACCAAGAGACCCAGTACTTC
-	TRBV7-6	TRBJ2-7	-	CASSLGTSLDYEQYF	TGTGCCAGCAGCTTAGGGACGAGTCTAGACTACGAGCAGTACTTC
-	TRBV3-1	TRBJ2-5	-	CASTHYSGYQETQYF	TGTGCCAGCACCCATTATTCCGGATACCAAGAGACCCAGTACTTC
-	TRBV6-6	TRBJ1-1	-	CASTITSTEAFF	TGTGCCAGCACTATAACCAGCACTGAAGCTTTCTTT
-	TRBV14	TRBJ2-1	-	CASSQEVANYNEQFF	TGTGCCAGCAGCCAAGAGGTCGCCAACTACAATGAGCAGTTCTTC
-	TRBV20-1	TRBJ2-7	-	CSASNSITYEQYF	TGCAGTGCTAGTAACAGTATAACCTACGAGCAGTACTTC
-	TRBV7-9	TRBJ1-1	-	CASSFGQEAFF	TGTGCCAGCAGCTTTGGACAGGAAGCTTTCTTT
-	TRBV27	TRBJ2-7	-	CASSLMGRIYEQYF	TGTGCCAGCAGTTTAATGGGCAGGATCTACGAGCAGTACTTC
-	TRBV5-1	TRBJ1-1	-	CASSPRTQNTEAFF	TGCGCCAGCAGCCCTCGGACGCAGAACACTGAAGCTTTCTTT
TRBD2	TRBV11-2	TRBJ2-5	-	CASEGQRGAQETQYF	TGTGCCAGCGAGGGTCAGCGGGGGGCACAAGAGACCCAGTACTTC
-	TRBV7-8	TRBJ1-5	-	CASSFGTAYSNQPQHF	TGTGCCAGCAGCTTTGGGACCGCTTATAGCAATCAGCCCCAGCATTTT
TRBD1	TRBV15	TRBJ2-7	once	CATSTGQGVNEQYF	TGTGCCACCAGCACCGGACAGGGGGTCAACGAGCAGTACTTC
-	TRBV30	TRBJ2-1	-	CAWSLLALNEQFF	TGTGCCTGGAGTTTACTAGCTTTAAATGAGCAGTTCTTC
-	TRBV28	TRBJ2-7	-	CASSSNFNFYEQYF	TGTGCCAGCAGTTCCAACTTCAATTTCTACGAGCAGTACTTC
-	TRBV13	TRBJ2-1	-	CASSPVGAGGRNEQFF	TGTGCCAGCAGCCCGGTCGGGGCCGGTGGGAGGAATGAGCAGTTCTTC
-	TRBV19	TRBJ2-7	-	CASSNTYEQYF	TGTGCCAGTAGTAACACCTACGAGCAGTACTTC
-	TRBV30	TRBJ1-1	-	CAWSVLLITTVNTEAFF	TGTGCCTGGAGTGTACTCCTTATAACGACAGTGAACACTGAAGCTTTCTTT
-	TRBV13	TRBJ1-1	-	CASSPGSSIEAFF	TGTGCCAGCAGCCCCGGCTCGAGCATAGAAGCTTTCTTT
-	TRBV20-1	TRBJ1-2	-	CSASVGMNYGYTF	TGCAGTGCTAGCGTAGGGATGAACTATGGCTACACCTTC
TRBD2	TRBV28	TRBJ2-3	-	CASSSGLAGESGTDTQYF	TGTGCCAGCAGTTCGGGACTAGCGGGAGAGAGTGGCACAGATACGCAGTATTTT
-	TRBV6-5	TRBJ2-1	once	CASSYGGGGINEQFF	TGTGCCAGCAGTTACGGAGGAGGGGGTATTAATGAGCAGTTCTTC
-	TRBV3-1	TRBJ1-1	-	CASSHWGRDTEAFF	TGTGCCAGCAGCCACTGGGGTCGGGACACTGAAGCTTTCTTT
TRBD1	TRBV24-1	TRBJ2-2	-	CATSEYNPRDRVRTGELFF	TGTGCCACCAGTGAGTACAACCCCCGGGACAGGGTCCGAACCGGGGAGCTGTTTTTT
-	TRBV11-2	TRBJ2-3	-	CASSLSNTQYF	TGTGCCAGCAGCTTATCGAATACGCAGTATTTT
-	TRBV5-6	TRBJ2-2	-	CASTEGFNTGELFF	TGTGCCAGCACTGAGGGGTTCAACACCGGGGAGCTGTTTTTT
-	TRBV10-3	TRBJ1-2	once	CAISVVGSTALYNYGYTF	TGTGCCATCAGTGTCGTGGGGTCGACGGCACTGTATAACTATGGCTACACCTTC
TRBD2	TRBV3-1	TRBJ2-1	-	CASSQDPQREVPYNEQFF	TGTGCCAGCAGCCAAGATCCCCAGCGGGAGGTTCCCTACAATGAGCAGTTCTTC
-	TRBV7-9	TRBJ2-7	once	CASSFSDRNFYEQYF	TGTGCCAGCAGCTTCTCGGATCGAAATTTCTACGAGCAGTACTTC
-	TRBV27	TRBJ1-5	-	CASSPFGQPQHF	TGTGCCAGCAGTCCGTTTGGGCAGCCCCAGCATTTT
-	TRBV4-1	TRBJ2-7	-	CASSQGGTYLYEQYF	TGCGCCAGCAGCCAAGGAGGGACTTACCTCTACGAGCAGTACTTC
-	TRBV5-1	TRBJ2-7	-	CASSRGSVEIYEQYF	TGCGCCAGCAGCCGCGGGTCAGTTGAGATCTACGAGCAGTACTTC
TRBD1	TRBV5-4	TRBJ2-7	-	CASSQRDRVNEQYF	TGTGCCAGCAGCCAGAGGGACAGGGTCAACGAGCAGTACTTC
-	TRBV4-1	TRBJ1-3	-	CASSGQPGSSGNTIYF	TGCGCCAGCAGTGGGCAACCAGGAAGCTCTGGAAACACCATATATTTT
-	TRBV13	TRBJ2-1	-	CASSLAPAPGALREQFF	TGTGCCAGCAGCTTAGCCCCGGCCCCAGGGGCTTTGAGGGAGCAGTTCTTC
-	TRBV20-1	TRBJ2-1	-	CSARDSGQGTISSYNEQFF	TGCAGTGCTAGAGATAGCGGCCAGGGCACCATTAGCTCCTACAATGAGCAGTTCTTC
TRBD2	TRBV9	TRBJ2-7	-	CASSVDGLAGGSNEQYF	TGTGCCAGCAGCGTAGATGGACTAGCGGGGGGATCTAACGAGCAGTACTTC